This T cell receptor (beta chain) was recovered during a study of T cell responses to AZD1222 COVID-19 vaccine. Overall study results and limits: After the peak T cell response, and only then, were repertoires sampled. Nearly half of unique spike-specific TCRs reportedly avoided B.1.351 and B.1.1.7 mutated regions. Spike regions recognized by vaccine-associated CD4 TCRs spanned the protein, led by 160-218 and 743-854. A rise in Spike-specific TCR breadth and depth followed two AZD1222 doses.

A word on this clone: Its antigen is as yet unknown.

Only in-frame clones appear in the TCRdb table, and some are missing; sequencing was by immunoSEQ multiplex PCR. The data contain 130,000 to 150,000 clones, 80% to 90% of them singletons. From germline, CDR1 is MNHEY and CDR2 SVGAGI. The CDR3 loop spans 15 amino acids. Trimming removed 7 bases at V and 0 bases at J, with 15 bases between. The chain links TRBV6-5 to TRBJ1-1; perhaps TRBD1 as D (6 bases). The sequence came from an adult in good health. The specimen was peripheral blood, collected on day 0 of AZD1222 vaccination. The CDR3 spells CASKGGTIMNTEAFF. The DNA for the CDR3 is TGTGCCAGCAAAGGGGGGACTATTATGAACACTGAAGCTTTCTTT.